Shown below are 27 T cell receptor beta chains from a single sample sequenced in a study of T-cell memory formation after mild COVID-19. TCRdb re-analysed the 5' RACE reads in MiXCR, keeping a single row per CDR3 protein. The data hold about 140,000 distinct CDR3 sequences, with 14% to 15% observed a single time. Sequencing was carried out using PBMCs or a T cell subset sorted from them (not recorded which). The receptors shown here come from an adult woman who had mild COVID-19 (a few samples of this study predate the infection). Cell type and time point are not known.

This rearrangement joins TRBV24-1 to TRBJ2-3; 11 nucleotides agree with TRBD2. This CDR3 spans 18 amino acids. Germline CDR1 and CDR2: KGHDR and SFDVKD. Trimming took 9 bases from V and 2 from J; bases not matched to a gene: 15. The CDR3 loop is CATSDLGTSGGYTDTQYF. CDR3 bases: TGTGCCACCTCAGACCTCGGGACTAGCGGCGGTTACACAGATACGCAGTATTTT.

In this sample, this clonotype is medium-sized. This sequence joins TRBV7-9 and TRBJ2-7, with 8 nucleotides matching TRBD1. The V segment lost 5 bases and the J segment 3 bases; nucleotides outside the gene matches: 6. The CDR3 runs to 14 residues. The germline CDR1 and CDR2 sequences are SEHNR and FQNEAQ (reference sequence). CDR3 DNA: TGTGCCAGCAGCCACCGGGACAGGAACTACGAGCAGTACTTC. Amino acids: CASSHRDRNYEQYF.

V and J are TRBV2 and TRBJ1-1; D is ambiguous. CDR1 is SNHLY, CDR2 FYNNEI, per germline. The CDR3 is made up of 12 amino acids. Trimming stripped 5 bases from V and 4 bases from J, with 8 bases between. The CDR3 here is CASSLWSTEAFF. In nucleotides, the CDR3 is TGTGCCAGCAGTCTCTGGTCCACTGAAGCTTTCTTT.

This clonotype came up many times. V is TRBV24-1 and J is TRBJ2-1, with TRBD1 matching over 9 bases. Germline CDR1 and CDR2: KGHDR and SFDVKD. This CDR3 region has 18 residues. V shed 4 bases, J shed 6 bases, and the junction held 15 bases outside the gene matches. For the CDR3, the DNA is TGTGCCACCAGTGACCAGAAGACGCGGGACAGGGAGGTCAATGAGCAGTTCTTC. As protein: CATSDQKTRDREVNEQFF.

This rearrangement joins TRBV11-3 to TRBJ2-1; 9 nucleotides match TRBD2. The CDR3 sequence is 18 residues long. V shed 4 bases and J 0 bases; nucleotides not matched to a gene: 10. CDR1 SGHNT and CDR2 YENEEA come from the germline V gene. CDR3 in amino acids: CASSSSGSGGVSYNEQFF. The CDR3 DNA is TGTGCCAGCAGCTCCTCCGGTAGCGGGGGAGTCTCCTACAATGAGCAGTTCTTC.

This clonotype has only a few counts. The chain couples TRBV7-9 to TRBJ1-3, with unresolved D. Trimming removed 4 bases at V and 4 bases at J, with 14 bases between. CDR3 size: 15 residues. Germline CDR1 is SEHNR and CDR2 is FQNEAQ (reference sequence). CDR3: CASSSLPGIGNTIYF. The CDR3, as DNA: TGTGCCAGCAGCTCCCTCCCGGGGATCGGAAACACCATATATTTT.

This clonotype was counted only a few times. This chain links TRBV7-6 with TRBJ1-1, with D unclear. The CDR3 covers 15 residues. V lost 5 bases, J lost 0 bases, and 13 bases lay in between. The germline V gene encodes CDR1 SGHVS and CDR2 FNYEAQ. CDR3 residues: CASSTTHGMNTEAFF. DNA of the CDR3: TGTGCCAGCAGCACCACACACGGCATGAACACTGAAGCTTTCTTT.

The sample holds many counts of this clonotype. This chain connects TRBV12-3 or TRBV12-4 to TRBJ2-7; D is unresolved. V was pared by 5 bases and J by 4 bases, with 12 bases between. The CDR3 sequence is 13 residues long. CDR3 sequence: CASSPLAFYEQYF. The CDR3 DNA follows: TGTGCCAGCAGTCCTTTGGCCTTTTACGAGCAGTACTTC.

The chain carries TRBV11-2 and TRBJ1-3; D gene unclear. The CDR3 sequence is 14 residues long. Germline V gives CDR1 SGHAT, CDR2 FQNNGV. V lost 5 bases to trimming and J lost 8 bases, with 16 bases between them. CDR3 region: CASSQRDTGDTIYF. CDR3 sequence (DNA): TGTGCCAGCAGCCAAAGGGATACTGGGGACACCATATATTTT.

This chain connects TRBV6-6 to TRBJ2-1; 8 positions agree with TRBD2. The ends lost 5 bases at V and 4 bases at J; junction bases unmatched: 13. This CDR3 is 17 amino acids long. CDR1 and CDR2 (germline): MNHNY, SVGAGI (reference sequence). The CDR3 bases are TGTGCCAGCAGTCTACGGGTCGCGGGGGGCAATTACAATGAGCAGTTCTTC. This sequence encodes CASSLRVAGGNYNEQFF.

In its sample, this clonotype was seen many times. The V gene is TRBV20-1, the J gene TRBJ2-7; 14 positions match TRBD2. The germline V gene encodes CDR1 DFQATT and CDR2 SNEGSKA (reference sequence). This CDR3 is built from 15 residues. The ends lost 4 bases at V and 5 bases at J; junction bases unmatched: 7. This CDR3 is CSAKRLAGGPHEQYF. As DNA, the CDR3 is TGCAGTGCTAAAAGACTAGCGGGAGGGCCCCACGAGCAGTACTTC.

This clonotype was picked up a small number of times. The chain uses TRBV3-1 and TRBJ2-1, with 14 nucleotides matching TRBD2. The CDR3 sequence is 17 residues long. Germline assignment: CDR1 LGHDT and CDR2 YNNKEL (reference sequence). V lost 4 bases, J lost 5 bases, and 7 bases stayed unmatched. The CDR3 protein is CASSRGPGLAGDNEQFF. The CDR3 bases are TGTGCCAGCAGCCGCGGACCGGGACTAGCGGGGGACAATGAGCAGTTCTTC.

The J gene is TRBJ2-3, the V gene TRBV7-6; no definite D call. CDR1 is SGHVS, CDR2 FNYEAQ, per germline. The V end lost 1 base, the J end lost 3 bases, and 11 bases lay between the germline ends. The CDR3 has 15 amino acids. CDR3 nucleotides: TGTGCCAGCAGCTTAGAGATGACTCTGACAGATACGCAGTATTTT. Protein sequence: CASSLEMTLTDTQYF. Looking up the rest from reference TRBV7-6 and TRBJ2-3 gives the full variable domain: GAGVSQSPRYKVTKRGQDVALRCDPISGHVSLYWYRQALGQGPEFLTYFNYEAQQDKSGLPNDRFSAERPEGSISTLTIQRTEQRDSAMYRCASSLEMTLTDTQYFGPGTRLTVL.

This clonotype was detected only a few times. An end of the junction does not agree with germline; a read error may underlie this. V and J are TRBV20-1 and TRBJ2-7, with TRBD1 identical over 7 bases. CDR3 length: 15 residues. CDR1 DFQATT and CDR2 SNEGSKA come from the germline V gene (reference sequence). CDR3 nucleotide sequence: TGCAGTGCCAGAGAGACAGGGTTCTACTCCTACGAGCAGTACTTC. Translated, it gives CSARETGFYSYEQYF.

The rearrangement joins TRBV5-1 to TRBJ1-1; no definite D call. Trimming stripped 4 bases from V and 6 bases from J, with 19 bases between. The CDR3 length is 15 residues. Germline V gives CDR1 SGHRS, CDR2 YFSETQ. In DNA form, the CDR3 reads TGCGCCAGCAGCCCCGGTAACGGTCAATTGCCTGAAGCTTTCTTT. Amino acid sequence: CASSPGNGQLPEAFF.

The count of this clonotype is one. This rearrangement joins TRBV29-1 to TRBJ1-1; D gene ambiguous. The V and J ends lost 1 base and 2 bases respectively, with 11 bases between them. The germline CDR1 and CDR2 sequences are SQVTM and ANQGSEA. The CDR3 runs to 14 residues. This CDR3 is CSVEVGPLNTEAFF. The CDR3 DNA follows: TGCAGCGTTGAAGTCGGGCCGCTTAACACTGAAGCTTTCTTT. The entire variable domain, with the rest obtained from reference TRBV29-1 and TRBJ1-1, is as follows: SAVISQKPSRDICQRGTSLTIQCQVDSQVTMMFWYRQQPGQSLTLIATANQGSEATYESGFVIDKFPISRPNLTFSTLTVSNMSPEDSSIYLCSVEVGPLNTEAFFGQGTRLTVV.

This clonotype was counted many times. The rearrangement joins TRBV7-6 to TRBJ2-1; D may match TRBD1 or TRBD2 (5 bases each). This CDR3 region has 15 residues. Germline V gene data show CDR1 as SGHVS and CDR2 as FNYEAQ. V was shortened by 0 bases and J by 2 bases, with 8 bases between the two germline ends. CDR3 coding DNA: TGTGCCAGCAGCTTAGCCGGGACCCCCTACAATGAGCAGTTCTTC. Its protein product is CASSLAGTPYNEQFF.

This clonotype occurred many times. DNA of the CDR3: TGTGCCAGCAGTGCGCCGCTCTCCGGGACAGGGCCAGATACGCAGTATTTT. It specifies CASSAPLSGTGPDTQYF. V usage is TRBV6-1 and J usage is TRBJ2-3, with TRBD1 matching 9 bases. Germline V gives CDR1 MNHNS, CDR2 SASEGT. V was pared by 4 bases and J by 4 bases, with 12 bases of the junction left unmatched. The CDR3 sequence is 17 residues long.

This clonotype has only a few counts. The genes are TRBV29-1 and TRBJ2-7; a weak D match, TRBD2 (6 bases). The CDR3 loop spans 14 amino acids. V lost 4 bases, J lost 2 bases, and 15 bases lay in between. The germline V gene encodes CDR1 SQVTM and CDR2 ANQGSEA. The CDR3 bases are TGCAGCGTTGGAGGTAGCGGAACCGCCTACGAGCAGTACTTC. This encodes CSVGGSGTAYEQYF.

The J gene is TRBJ1-6, the V gene TRBV6-5; D unclear. The CDR3 is 10 amino acids. Germline lookup yields CDR1 MNHEY and CDR2 SVGAGI. V lost 8 bases and J lost 10, with 6 bases in between. The CDR3 region is CASGESPLHF. CDR3 in DNA: TGTGCCAGCGGAGAATCACCCCTCCACTTT.

V gene TRBV7-8 combines with J gene TRBJ2-1; 13 bases line up with TRBD2. The junction had 5 bases not matched to a gene; V was cut back by 5 bases and J by 4 bases. This CDR3 has 16 residues. In germline, CDR1 is SGHVS, CDR2 FQNEAQ. Here the CDR3 DNA reads TGTGCCAGCAGCGAACTAGCGGGGGGGTTGTACAATGAGCAGTTCTTC. This encodes CASSELAGGLYNEQFF.

The chain couples TRBV2 to TRBJ2-5, with D unresolved. The ends were cut back, 2 bases at V and 5 bases at J, with 6 bases in the middle. CDR1 and CDR2 from the germline V gene are SNHLY and FYNNEI. The CDR3 is 12 amino acids. CDR3 sequence reads: CASSERSETQYF. The CDR3 bases are TGTGCCAGCAGTGAAAGGTCGGAGACCCAGTACTTC.

This chain uses TRBV13 with TRBJ2-1; the match to TRBD1 covers 9 bases. V lost 3 bases, J lost 6 bases, and 3 bases stayed unmatched. The CDR3 is 14 amino acids. Germline loops: CDR1 PRHDT, CDR2 FYEKMQ (reference sequence). The CDR3 nucleotides are TGTGCCAGCAGCTTTCGGGACAGGGTCAATGAGCAGTTCTTC. Amino acid sequence: CASSFRDRVNEQFF.

This clonotype was seen at least ten times. The chain is built from TRBV5-5 and TRBJ2-3; 7 nucleotides agree with TRBD1. The CDR3 is 15 amino acids. Germline lookup yields CDR1 SGHKS and CDR2 YYEKEE (reference sequence). V trimming: 1 base; J trimming: 0 bases; junction bases outside the gene matches: 2. The CDR3 protein is CASSLWGQSTDTQYF. CDR3 nucleotides: TGTGCCAGCAGCTTGTGGGGACAGAGCACAGATACGCAGTATTTT.

There are many counts of this clonotype. The rearrangement uses TRBV7-6 and TRBJ2-7, with 7 bases lining up with TRBD1. The length of the CDR3 is 15 residues. V trimming: 1 base; J trimming: 4 bases; junction bases outside the gene matches: 7. Germline V gene lookup returns CDR1 SGHVS and CDR2 FNYEAQ. CDR3 sequence (DNA): TGTGCCAGCAGCTTAGGGGGACAGAATTCATACGAGCAGTACTTC. Translating gives CASSLGGQNSYEQYF.

This clonotype was seen ten or more times. The gene calls are TRBV12-3 or TRBV12-4 and TRBJ2-1, with 7 bases that match TRBD1. Losses at the gene ends were 6 bases for V and 13 bases for J; bases not matched to a gene: 12. The CDR3 length is 13 residues. CDR3 loop: CASRRTGEFFQFF. The CDR3 coding sequence is TGTGCCAGCAGGAGAACAGGGGAATTCTTCCAGTTCTTC.

The chain combines TRBV6-5 with TRBJ2-5; maybe TRBD2 (5 bases). The germline CDR1 and CDR2 sequences are MNHEY and SVGAGI. Trimming cost V 6 bases and J 5 bases, with 19 bases left between them. CDR3 length: 15 amino acids. The CDR3 DNA reads TGTGCCAGCAGCTTAACCGGGGTCGGGGATGAGACCCAGTACTTC. Protein sequence: CASSLTGVGDETQYF.